These 26 T cell receptor beta chains came from one sample sequenced in a study of blood T cell repertoires in COVID-19. Clones were sequenced by immunoSEQ multiplex PCR, and TCRdb holds only the in-frame ones, with some missing. The sample records 150,000 to 200,000 clones, about 88% being singletons. Material for sequencing was peripheral blood. The receptor source for this set is a woman aged 30 to 39 with active or convalescent COVID-19.

A note on this clone: A junction boundary mismatches the germline segment, possibly from a read error. V and J are TRBV6-5 and TRBJ1-6, with D unresolved. This CDR3 comprises 15 residues. The germline V gene has CDR1 MNHEY and CDR2 SVGAGI. The CDR3 spells CASTYWRSVNSPLHF. For the CDR3, the DNA is TGTGCCAGCACTTACTGGAGGTCGGTTAATTCACCCCTCCACTTT.

This clone occurred a few times. This chain connects TRBV6-1 to TRBJ1-5; D might be TRBD1 (5 bases). Germline V gene sequence: CDR1 MNHNS, CDR2 SASEGT. V lost 1 base, J lost 6 bases, and 25 bases lay in between. This CDR3 is built from 19 residues. This chain's CDR3 is CASSEGIGAGNQGVQPQHF. DNA of the CDR3: TGTGCCAGCAGTGAAGGGATTGGCGCAGGGAACCAAGGAGTTCAGCCCCAGCATTTT.

The chain links TRBV19 to TRBJ1-5; possibly TRBD1 for D (6 bases). CDR1 LNHDA and CDR2 SQIVND come from the germline V gene (reference sequence). CDR3 length: 15 amino acids. V dropped 0 bases and J dropped 4 bases, with 10 bases sitting between them. The DNA for the CDR3 is TGTGCCAGTAGTATAGAACGAACAGGGAATCAGCCCCAGCATTTT. Translation: CASSIERTGNQPQHF.

The chain joins TRBV11-3 to TRBJ1-4, with TRBD1 matching over 8 bases. V trimming: 5 bases; J trimming: 4 bases; junction bases outside the gene matches: 3. The CDR3 contains 14 residues. CDR1 and CDR2 from the germline V gene are SGHNT and YENEEA. The CDR3 coding sequence is TGTGCCAGCAGCGACAGGGGAAATAATGAAAAACTGTTTTTT. Translating it yields CASSDRGNNEKLFF.

This sequence joins TRBV11-2 and TRBJ1-1, with D uncertain. With 1 base removed from V and 1 base from J, the gap between germline ends came to 13 bases. There are 16 residues in the CDR3. CDR1 and CDR2 from the germline V gene are SGHAT and FQNNGV. In nucleotides, the CDR3 is TGTGCCAGCAGCTTAGTGGTGAGGGTGAAGAACACTGAAGCTTTCTTT. Translating gives CASSLVVRVKNTEAFF. Using reference TRBV11-2 and TRBJ1-1 for the parts outside the CDR3, the full variable domain is EAGVAQSPRYKIIEKRQSVAFWCNPISGHATLYWYQQILGQGPKLLIQFQNNGVVDDSQLPKDRFSAERLKGVDSTLKIQPAKLEDSAVYLCASSLVVRVKNTEAFFGQGTRLTVV.

This chain links TRBV9 with TRBJ1-3; maybe TRBD1 (5 bases). The CDR3 length is 14 residues. V dropped 4 bases and J dropped 1 base, with 9 bases sitting between them. CDR1 and CDR2 (germline): SGDLS, YYNGEE. The CDR3 region is CASSRGGSGNTIYF. The CDR3 DNA reads as TGTGCCAGCAGCCGGGGGGGATCTGGAAACACCATATATTTT.

The J gene is TRBJ2-2, the V gene TRBV19; 8 positions agree with TRBD1. The CDR3 extends over 16 amino acids. In germline, CDR1 is LNHDA, CDR2 SQIVND (reference sequence). The J segment lost 1 base and the V segment lost 2 bases, leaving 3 bases of the junction unmatched. The CDR3 protein is CASSITGTGNTGELFF. CDR3 nucleotides: TGTGCCAGTAGTATAACCGGGACAGGGAACACCGGGGAGCTGTTTTTT.

The chain has TRBV11-2 and TRBJ2-7; 7 bases map to TRBD1. V was pared by 6 bases and J by 0 bases, with 5 bases of the junction left unmatched. In germline, CDR1 is SGHAT, CDR2 FQNNGV. The CDR3 consists of 14 residues. In DNA form, the CDR3 reads TGTGCCAGCAGACGCCGGGACAGCTCCTACGAGCAGTACTTC. This encodes CASRRRDSSYEQYF.

The CDR3 sequence: CASSWTGHYGYTF. DNA for the CDR3: TGTGCCAGCAGTTGGACAGGGCACTATGGCTACACCTTC. The V call is TRBV12-3 or TRBV12-4, the J call TRBJ1-2, with 8 bases lining up with TRBD1. The CDR3 extends over 13 amino acids. After removal of 4 bases from V and 3 bases from J, the junction contained 1 base not matched to a gene.

The chain is built from TRBV19 and TRBJ2-1; D gene uncertain. Trimming cost V 3 bases and J 8 bases, with 8 bases left between them. The CDR3 length is 12 residues. CDR1 and CDR2 from the germline V gene are LNHDA and SQIVND (reference sequence). CDR3 nucleotides: TGTGCCAGTAGTATCCGGAGCCATGAGCAGTTCTTC. It encodes CASSIRSHEQFF.

V usage is TRBV5-5 and J usage is TRBJ1-1, with TRBD1 matching over 8 bases. Looked up from germline, CDR1 is SGHKS and CDR2 is YYEKEE (reference sequence). After removal of 4 bases from V and 0 bases from J, the junction contained 5 bases not matched to a gene. This CDR3 has 15 residues. CDR3 sequence (DNA): TGTGCCAGCAGCGAACGACAGGGGATGAACACTGAAGCTTTCTTT. It codes for CASSERQGMNTEAFF.

The rearrangement links TRBV3-1 (or the pseudogene TRBV3-2) to TRBJ2-7; D ambiguous. In germline, CDR1 is LGHDT, CDR2 YNNKEL (reference sequence). The CDR3 runs to 13 residues. Trimming stripped 1 base from V and 9 bases from J, with 13 bases between. This chain's CDR3 is CASSQALTAGQYF. The CDR3 bases are TGTGCCAGCAGCCAAGCCCTCACGGCAGGGCAGTACTTC.

The chain joins TRBV4-1 to TRBJ2-3; 7 bases match TRBD1. The J segment lost 5 bases and the V segment lost 4 bases, leaving 15 bases of the junction unmatched. CDR1 is MGHRA and CDR2 is YSYEKL in the germline V gene. CDR3 length: 17 amino acids. The CDR3 DNA is TGCGCCAGCAGCCCGACCCGGACAGGTACTTTGGGAGATACGCAGTATTTT. Protein: CASSPTRTGTLGDTQYF.

The chain joins TRBV3-1 (or the pseudogene TRBV3-2) to TRBJ2-3, with 10 bases that match TRBD2. This CDR3 is 17 amino acids long. Germline values: CDR1 LGHDT, CDR2 YNNKEL (reference sequence). V trimming: 0 bases; J trimming: 0 bases; junction bases outside the gene matches: 3. Written as DNA, the CDR3 is TGTGCCAGCAGCCAAGAACTAGCGGGGTCTAGCACAGATACGCAGTATTTT. Encoded protein: CASSQELAGSSTDTQYF.

This chain connects TRBV7-2 to TRBJ2-3, with 7 bases matching TRBD2. V lost 5 bases, J lost 2 bases, and 13 bases stayed unmatched. This CDR3 is 17 amino acids long. CDR1 SGHTA and CDR2 FQGNSA come from the germline V gene. This CDR3 is CASSKGGLVQPTDTQYF. The DNA of the CDR3 is TGTGCCAGCAGCAAAGGCGGACTAGTACAACCCACAGATACGCAGTATTTT.

This clone was counted only a few times. V gene TRBV19 combines with J gene TRBJ1-1; 7 positions match TRBD1. The V gene's germline CDR1 is LNHDA and CDR2 SQIVND (reference sequence). This CDR3 comprises 15 residues. After removal of 2 bases from V and 5 bases from J, the junction contained 8 bases not matched to a gene. Written as DNA, the CDR3 is TGTGCCAGTAGTATATCCGCGACAGGGCCGACTGAAGCTTTCTTT. It codes for CASSISATGPTEAFF.

The chain has TRBV19 and TRBJ2-4, with 8 positions matching TRBD1. CDR1 is LNHDA, CDR2 SQIVND, per germline (reference sequence). Trimming took 4 bases from V and 3 from J; bases not matched to a gene: 5. The CDR3 is 15 amino acids. The DNA for the CDR3 is TGTGCCAGTAGTAGTCCAACAGGGGGCAAAAACATTCAGTACTTC. It encodes CASSSPTGGKNIQYF.

This sequence joins TRBV18 and TRBJ1-4; 9 bases line up with TRBD1. Germline V gene data show CDR1 as KGHSH and CDR2 as LQKENI. The length of the CDR3 is 19 residues. Trimming took 1 base from V and 4 from J; bases not matched to a gene: 13. Written as DNA, the CDR3 is TGTGCCAGCTCACCACTTCCGGGACAGGGAATCTCCGGTAATGAAAAACTGTTTTTT. Its protein is CASSPLPGQGISGNEKLFF.

This rearrangement joins TRBV30 to TRBJ1-2; 10 bases line up with TRBD1. CDR3 length equals 16 residues. The germline V gene has CDR1 GTSNPN and CDR2 SVGIG (reference sequence). Trimming took 5 bases from V and 1 from J; bases not matched to a gene: 10. The CDR3 coding sequence is TGTGCCTGGTCCTCCCCCCGGGACAGGGGTAACTATGGCTACACCTTC. Its protein product is CAWSSPRDRGNYGYTF.

The rearrangement links TRBV19 to TRBJ1-1, with 7 bases matching TRBD1. V dropped 4 bases and J dropped 4; count of bases not matched to a gene: 6. Germline V gives CDR1 LNHDA, CDR2 SQIVND (reference sequence). The CDR3 is 14 residues long. CDR3 coding DNA: TGTGCCAGTAGTACACAAACAGGGGTCACTGAAGCTTTCTTT. It is translated as CASSTQTGVTEAFF.

The DNA for the CDR3 is TGTGCCACCAGTCGGACAGCGATGAACACTGAAGCTTTCTTT. Protein sequence: CATSRTAMNTEAFF. The V gene is TRBV15, the J gene TRBJ1-1; tentatively, D is TRBD1 (6 bases). This CDR3 has 14 residues. Trimming stripped 6 bases from V and 0 bases from J, with 11 bases between. Germline CDR1 LNHNV, CDR2 YYDKDF (reference sequence).

The chain has TRBV28 and TRBJ1-2, with D possibly TRBD1 on 6 matching bases. Germline CDR1 MDHEN, CDR2 SYDVKM. The CDR3 loop spans 13 amino acids. Trimming removed 6 bases at V and 7 bases at J, with 15 bases between. The CDR3 coding sequence is TGTGCCAGCAGCCTTACAGGGTTTAGTGGCTACACCTTC. It translates to CASSLTGFSGYTF.

This sequence joins TRBV19 and TRBJ2-7; 8 positions match TRBD1. CDR3 length: 15 amino acids. The trim removed 7 bases at V and 3 bases at J, leaving 11 bases unmatched. Germline V CDR1 and CDR2: LNHDA, SQIVND (reference sequence). In nucleotides, the CDR3 is TGTGCCAGTACCTCAAGGACAGGGAGGAGCTACGAGCAGTACTTC. Residues: CASTSRTGRSYEQYF.

This clone was seen just once. The rearrangement uses TRBV12-3 or TRBV12-4 and TRBJ2-1; possible D gene TRBD1, 5 bases. The V end lost 7 bases, the J end lost 6 bases, and 10 bases lay between the germline ends. The length of the CDR3 is 12 residues. CDR3 DNA sequence: TGTGCCAGCACCCAACAGGTCAATGAGCAGTTCTTC. This encodes CASTQQVNEQFF.

The chain combines TRBV28 with TRBJ1-1, with 7 bases identical to TRBD1. The CDR3 is 14 amino acids. From germline, CDR1 is MDHEN and CDR2 SYDVKM. V lost 6 bases, J lost 3 bases, and 7 bases stayed unmatched. DNA for the CDR3: TGTGCCAGCAGCCTGTACAGGGGCCACACTGAAGCTTTCTTT. Translation gives CASSLYRGHTEAFF.

The chain carries TRBV19 and TRBJ2-7; D call uncertain. The CDR3 sequence is 16 residues long. Per germline, CDR1 LNHDA and CDR2 SQIVND (reference sequence). Trimming stripped 1 base from V and 2 bases from J, with 15 bases between. CDR3: CASSIGVAGGPYEQYF. The CDR3 bases are TGTGCCAGTAGTATAGGGGTGGCAGGTGGCCCCTACGAGCAGTACTTC.